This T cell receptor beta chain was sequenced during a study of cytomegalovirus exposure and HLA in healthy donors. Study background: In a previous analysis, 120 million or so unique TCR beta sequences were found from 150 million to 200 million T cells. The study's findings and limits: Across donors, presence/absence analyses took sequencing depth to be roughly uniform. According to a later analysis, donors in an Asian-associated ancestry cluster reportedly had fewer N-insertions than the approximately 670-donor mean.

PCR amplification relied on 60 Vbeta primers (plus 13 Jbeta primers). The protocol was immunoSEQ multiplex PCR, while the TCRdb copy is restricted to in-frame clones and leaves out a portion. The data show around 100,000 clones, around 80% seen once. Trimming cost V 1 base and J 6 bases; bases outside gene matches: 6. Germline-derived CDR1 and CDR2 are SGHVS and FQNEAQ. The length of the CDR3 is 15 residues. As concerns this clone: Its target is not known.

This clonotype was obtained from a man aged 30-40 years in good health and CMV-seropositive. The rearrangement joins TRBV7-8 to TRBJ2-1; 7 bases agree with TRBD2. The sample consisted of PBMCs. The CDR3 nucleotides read TGTGCCAGCAGCTTAGTGGCTAGCGGATCCAATGAGCAGTTCTTC. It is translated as CASSLVASGSNEQFF.